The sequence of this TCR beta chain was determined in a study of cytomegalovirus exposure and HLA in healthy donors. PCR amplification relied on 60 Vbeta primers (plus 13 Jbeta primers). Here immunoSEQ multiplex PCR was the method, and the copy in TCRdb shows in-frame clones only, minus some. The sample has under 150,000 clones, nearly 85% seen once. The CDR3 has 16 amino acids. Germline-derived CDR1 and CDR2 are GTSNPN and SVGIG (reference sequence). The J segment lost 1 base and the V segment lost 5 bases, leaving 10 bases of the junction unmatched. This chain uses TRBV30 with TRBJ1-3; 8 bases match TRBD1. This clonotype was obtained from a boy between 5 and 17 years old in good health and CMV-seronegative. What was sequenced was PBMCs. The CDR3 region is CAWSATRTGSGNTIYF. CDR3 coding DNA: TGTGCCTGGTCCGCGACCCGGACAGGGTCTGGAAACACCATATATTTT.